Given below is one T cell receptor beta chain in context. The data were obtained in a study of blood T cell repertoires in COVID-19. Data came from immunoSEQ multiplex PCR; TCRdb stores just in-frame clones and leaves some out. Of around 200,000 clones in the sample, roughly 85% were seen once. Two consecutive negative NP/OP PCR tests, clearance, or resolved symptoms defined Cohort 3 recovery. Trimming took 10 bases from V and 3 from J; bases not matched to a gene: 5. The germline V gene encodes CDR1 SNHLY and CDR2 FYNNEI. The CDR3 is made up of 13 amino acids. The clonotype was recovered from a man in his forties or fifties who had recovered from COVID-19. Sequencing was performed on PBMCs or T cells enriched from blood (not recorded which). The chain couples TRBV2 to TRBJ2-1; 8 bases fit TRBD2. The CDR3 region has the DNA TGTGCCACCGGAGGGACTAGCTACAATGAGCAGTTCTTC. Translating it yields CATGGTSYNEQFF.